The rows below give T cell receptor beta chains drawn from one sample of a study of shared clonotypes between healthy human individuals. Sequencing used immunoSEQ multiplex PCR; TCRdb keeps in-frame clones, though not all of them. The table has 2 million to 2.5 million clones, over 85% seen once. Sequencing was performed on naive CD4+ T cells from PBMCs. The source is a man younger than 35 in good health. Some clones in this sample may be carry-over from other donors' samples. The conserved cysteine and the conserved F or W are not part of the CDR3 here. The size field is filled for only some rows; it gives once, few, many or a size class.

. | TRBV7-9 | ASSLGRASGELF
. | TRBV7-2 | ASSLGRLAGGSQETQY
few | TRBV29-1 | SVGQASYTDTQY
. | TRBV5-1 | ASSLGTNTGELF
. | TRBV4-1 | ASSQEAKTSGRGETQY
. | TRBV9 | ASSVATTASYNEQF
. | TRBV6-1 | ASERDRVYEQY
. | TRBV28 | ASSPQTSGDTQY
. | TRBV5-1 | ASSLASAGGPTDTQY
few | TRBV4-2 | ASSQPDRGNEKLF
. | TRBV15 | ATSRDKDRVDGYT
. | TRBV5-1 | ASSRDPINTGELF
. | TRBV4-2 | ASSQDASGRDTQY
. | TRBV7-9 | AGGSNQPQH
. | TRBV5-1 | ASGPGKPTDTQY
. | TRBV5-6 | ASSLYTGTGPEAGELF
. | TRBV27 | ASRSVRAGRSGELF